A single sample is the source of the 32 T cell receptor delta chains below, sequenced in a study of γδ T cells in repeated Plasmodium falciparum infection. TCRdb re-analyzed the multiplex PCR reads via CATT. Of around 46,000 delta-chain clones in the sample, about 2% are singletons; the top ten hold about 23%. Bulk repertoires came from Vgamma9/Vdelta2+ or Vdelta2-negative gammadelta T cells flow-sorted from PBMC. The source material was gamma-delta T cells from blood. These receptors were collected from a pool of human donors (malaria-infected and uninfected, not separated).

This clone was observed many times. This likely stems from a read error, as it lies one base from a far larger clone. Other DNA sequences in this sample translate to the same CDR3. This chain joins TRDV1 and TRDJ1; maybe TRDD2 (6 bases). TCRdb leaves out the J gene; it was filled in here by matching the DNA to germline. V shed 4 bases and J shed 5 bases, with 41 bases lying between them. Germline values: CDR1 TSWWSYY, CDR2 QGS. CDR3 length equals 23 residues. The CDR3 DNA reads TGTGCTCTTGGGGTTCCGTCTATTCCCTTCCACAGTACTGGAGGGCGAGCCCAGGATAAACTCATCTTT. Its protein is CALGVPSIPFHSTGGRAQDKLIF.

This clone has a handful of counts. The translation of this DNA and the TCRdb protein of a much larger clone differ at residue 18, probably owing to a read error; the protein shown here is translated from the DNA. This CDR3 reads CAYRSYGGRLGFGYTDKPIF. The CDR3 bases are TGTGCTTATAGGAGTTATGGTGGACGGCTGGGGTTCGGCTACACCGATAAACCCATCTTT. No call exists for the J gene, whereas the V gene is TRAV38-2/DV8; TRDD3 was called by the table and not checked on the DNA. The CDR3 runs 20 residues. CDR1 TSESDYY and CDR2 QEAYKQQN come from the germline V gene.

This clone appeared a few times. The TCRdb protein, from a much larger clone, departs from this DNA's translation at residue 4, likely by read error; the protein shown derives from the DNA. This chain joins TRDV1 and TRDJ1; 7 positions match TRDD3. The J gene, left out of TCRdb, was set here by checking the DNA against germline. The CDR3 is 25 amino acids. Per the germline V gene, CDR1 is TSWWSYY and CDR2 is QGS. For the CDR3, the DNA is TGTGCTCTTAGGGAACTTCGCCGGTTTCCTGCAAAGGTGGGGGGGATTGGGGAGAACACCGATAAACTCATCTTT. As protein: CALRELRRFPAKVGGIGENTDKLIF.

In this sample, this clone turned up a few times. The protein that TCRdb holds for this DNA derives from a much larger clone and differs from the translated DNA at residue 5, which likely indicates a read error; the protein shown here is translated from the DNA. The rearrangement links TRDV2 to TRDJ1; 12 nucleotides agree with TRDD3. As TCRdb names no J gene, one was assigned here on the basis of a DNA match to germline. The CDR3 length is 21 residues. After removal of 3 bases from V and 1 base from J, the junction contained 20 bases not matched to a gene. Looked up from germline, CDR1 is GEAIGNYY and CDR2 is EKD. The chain's CDR3 is CACDAVFLGDTRDPVTDKLIF. The CDR3 DNA follows: TGTGCCTGTGACGCGGTGTTTCTGGGGGATACGCGGGATCCCGTCACCGATAAACTCATCTTT.

With respect to this clone: This likely stems from a read error, as it lies one base from a far larger clone. Different DNA sequences within this sample yield the same CDR3. This chain links TRDV1 with TRDJ1; TRDD3 matches at 10 bases. Matching the DNA to germline supplied the J gene, which TCRdb does not give. Germline lookup yields CDR1 TSWWSYY and CDR2 QGS. The length of the CDR3 is 20 residues. CDR3 nucleotides: TGTGCCCTTGGGGAACTATTACCCCTCCTACGACTGGGGGATACCGATAAACTCATCTTT. It translates to CALGELLPLLRLGDTDKLIF.

This clone was detected a few times. The protein that TCRdb holds for this DNA derives from a much larger clone and differs from the translated DNA at residue 10, which likely indicates a read error; the protein shown here is translated from the DNA. The V gene is TRDV1, the J gene TRDJ1; 11 bases line up with TRDD3. TCRdb records no J gene; here it was assigned by comparing the DNA to germline. The CDR3 has 23 amino acids. The V and J ends lost 2 bases and 0 bases, in that order; junction bases with no gene match: 23. Germline V CDR1 and CDR2: TSWWSYY, QGS. CDR3: CALGESTSFPLLLGDRYTDKLIF. The CDR3 DNA reads TGTGCTCTTGGGGAATCCACCAGCTTCCCTCTACTACTGGGGGATAGGTACACCGATAAACTCATCTTT.

This clone has a handful of counts. The chain carries TRDV1 and TRDJ1, with D tentatively TRDD2 or TRDD3 (5 bases each). The J gene, not given by TCRdb, was assigned here from a germline match of the nucleotide sequence. Germline values: CDR1 TSWWSYY, CDR2 QGS. The CDR3 totals 17 residues. V dropped 4 bases and J dropped 4 bases, with 22 bases sitting between them. Here the CDR3 reads CALGGGDLRWGVDKLIF. DNA of the CDR3: TGTGCTCTTGGGGGAGGGGACCTTCGATGGGGTGTCGATAAACTCATCTTT.

This clone was recorded at least ten times. Translating this DNA gives a protein that differs at residue 18 from the TCRdb one, which belongs to a much larger clone; a read error is likely, and the protein shown is this translation. V gene TRDV1 was called; the J gene was not; the table's D call, TRDD3, was not checked against the DNA. Per the germline V gene, CDR1 is TSWWSYY and CDR2 is QGS. The CDR3 runs 20 residues. This chain's CDR3 is CALGEQFHVLGDFAHLKPIF. CDR3 nucleotide sequence: TGTGCTCTTGGGGAACAATTCCACGTACTGGGGGATTTTGCACATTTGAAACCCATCTTT.

The chain uses TRDV2 and TRDJ1, with TRDD3 matching 13 bases. In the absence of a J gene in TCRdb, the DNA was matched to germline to assign it here. Germline V gene lookup returns CDR1 GEAIGNYY and CDR2 EKD. V lost 3 bases and J lost 3; bases outside the gene matches: 21. The CDR3 runs to 21 residues. The CDR3 DNA reads TGTGCCTGTGACTCAATGCCTGGTACTGGGGGATACGCGTCCTCCCCCGATAAACTCATCTTT. Amino acids: CACDSMPGTGGYASSPDKLIF.

The table lists this clone with a few counts. This likely came from a read error, as a far larger clone is one base away. Distinct nucleotide sequences in the sample also encode this CDR3. The chain couples TRDV3 to TRDJ1; TRDD3 aligns across 9 bases. In the absence of a J gene in TCRdb, the DNA was matched to germline to assign it here. V lost 5 bases, J lost 0 bases, and 31 bases stayed unmatched. Germline CDR1 TVYSNPD, CDR2 GDNSRS (reference sequence). This CDR3 is 22 amino acids long. The CDR3, as DNA: TGTGCCCTCCCGCGGGGACCTTCCGGCTTGGGGATACGCGTTTGGTACACCGATAAACTCATCTTT. Amino acids: CALPRGPSGLGIRVWYTDKLIF.

A word on this clone: The mismatch at residue 6 between this DNA's translation and the TCRdb protein of a much larger clone likely reflects a read error; the protein shown is translated from the DNA. The V call is TRDV2, the J call TRDJ1; D is uncertain. V lost 3 bases to trimming and J lost 3 bases, with 10 bases between them. The length of the CDR3 is 13 residues. CDR1 is GEAIGNYY and CDR2 is EKD in the germline V gene. CDR3: CACDAMSSDKLIF. Written as DNA, the CDR3 is TGTGCCTGTGACGCCATGTCGTCCGATAAACTCATCTTT.

Concerning this clone: This likely reflects a read error, since a far larger clone is one base away. In the same sample, other DNA sequences code for this CDR3. V is TRDV1 and J is TRDJ1, with a possible D match to TRDD2 (5 bases). Because TCRdb records no J gene, it was assigned here through a match of the DNA to germline. Germline values: CDR1 TSWWSYY, CDR2 QGS. Trimming removed 2 bases from V and 3 bases from J, with 19 bases in between. This CDR3 is 17 amino acids long. The DNA for the CDR3 is TGTGCTCTTGGGGAATACTCCTATGTTGGGTACGCCGATAAACTCATCTTT. Translation: CALGEYSYVGYADKLIF.

A word on this clone: The TCRdb record carries a much larger clone's protein, which differs from this DNA's translation at residue 13; a read error is the likely cause, and the protein listed here is the DNA translation. This chain's CDR3 is CAFSVLFYWGIRKSYTDKLIF. In DNA, the CDR3 is TGTGCCTTTTCCGTCCTCTTTTACTGGGGGATACGCAAGTCTTACACCGATAAACTCATCTTT. The chain has TRDV3 and TRDJ1, with 13 bases aligning to TRDD3. TCRdb gives no J gene; it was assigned here by matching the DNA to germline. There are 21 residues in the CDR3. Germline lookup yields CDR1 TVYSNPD and CDR2 GDNSRS (reference sequence). Unmatched junction bases numbered 21, after V lost 2 bases and J lost 0 bases.

In its sample, this clone was seen many times. The TCRdb protein, from a much larger clone, departs from this DNA's translation at residue 11, likely by read error; the protein shown derives from the DNA. V is TRDV3 and J is TRDJ1, with TRDD3 matching 11 bases. In the absence of a J gene in TCRdb, the DNA was matched to germline to assign it here. V dropped 2 bases and J dropped 1; count of bases not matched to a gene: 21. Germline CDR1 TVYSNPD, CDR2 GDNSRS (reference sequence). CDR3 size: 20 residues. The DNA for the CDR3 is TGTGCCTTTCAGCGCCCGCTACTGGGGGATATGCATGAGGGCACCGATAAACTCATCTTT. Amino acid sequence: CAFQRPLLGDMHEGTDKLIF.

This clone was found once. V usage is TRDV2 and J usage is TRDJ1, with 13 bases matching TRDD3. Matching the DNA to germline supplied the J gene, which TCRdb does not give. CDR1 and CDR2 from the germline V gene are GEAIGNYY and EKD. The CDR3 is made up of 26 amino acids. Trimming at V came to 0 bases and at J to 1 base, leaving 31 bases not matched to a gene. Here the CDR3 reads CACDTGKGLLGDTGVSPRASTDKLIF. The CDR3 DNA sequence: TGTGCCTGTGACACCGGGAAGGGTCTACTGGGGGATACGGGTGTCTCGCCTAGGGCATCCACCGATAAACTCATCTTT.

Ten or more counts support this clone. The mismatch at residue 3 between this DNA's translation and the TCRdb protein of a much larger clone likely reflects a read error; the protein shown is translated from the DNA. The genes are TRDV1 and TRDJ1, with D tentatively TRDD3 (6 bases). The J gene was missing in TCRdb and was found by matching the end of the DNA to germline. Germline V gene data show CDR1 as TSWWSYY and CDR2 as QGS. The CDR3 length is 12 residues. CDR3 region: CAPGEPRGELIF. CDR3 nucleotide sequence: TGTGCTCCTGGGGAACCCCGAGGCGAACTCATCTTT.

This clone was detected many times. A far larger clone differs by one base, so this is likely a read error. Other nucleotide sequences in the sample specify the same CDR3. The chain employs TRDV2 and TRDJ1; unclear D gene. This CDR3 contains 14 residues. Germline V gives CDR1 GEAIGNYY, CDR2 EKD. CDR3 in amino acids: CASDLSRPSRQLIF. In nucleotides, the CDR3 is TGTGCCAGTGACCTCTCGAGGCCCTCGAGGCAACTCATCTTT.

This clone showed up just a few times. The protein recorded in TCRdb matches a much larger clone and deviates from this DNA's translation at residue 14, suggesting a read error; the protein here is obtained by translating the DNA. The V segment is TRDV1, and no J call was made; the table's D call, TRDD3, has no DNA check behind it. CDR1 is TSWWSYY, CDR2 QGS, per germline. CDR3 size: 16 residues. The CDR3 DNA sequence: TGTGCTCTTGGGGATCTCCCTTCCCTGTACACCGATAAACCCATCTTT. This codes for CALGDLPSLYTDKPIF.

This clone was detected ten times or more. This is likely an artifact of a read error, given a far larger clone one base away. The sample holds other DNA sequences that translate to the same CDR3. The chain has TRAV38-2/DV8 and TRDJ1, with TRDD3 matching 11 bases. Germline CDR1 TSESDYY, CDR2 QEAYKQQN. There are 20 residues in the CDR3. The chain's CDR3 is CAYIVLTDGGYGPYTDKLIF. The CDR3, as DNA: TGCGCTTATATAGTCCTGACTGATGGGGGATACGGGCCGTACACCGATAAACTCATCTTT.

This clone has more than one count but fewer than ten. This DNA's translation differs at residue 5 from TCRdb's protein, which comes from a much larger clone; a read error is likely, and the protein shown is translated from the DNA. The chain has TRDV3 and TRDJ1; TRDD3 aligns across 11 bases. Germline CDR1 and CDR2: TVYSNPD and GDNSRS (reference sequence). V lost 4 bases and J lost 8; bases outside the gene matches: 12. The CDR3 length is 14 residues. As DNA, the CDR3 is TGTGCCTCCTATGACTGGGGGATAGGGCCAAAACTCATCTTT. This codes for CASYDWGIGPKLIF.

In regard to this clone: A read error likely explains why the TCRdb protein, taken from a much larger clone, differs from this DNA's translation at residue 20; the protein shown is translated from the DNA. The V and J genes are TRAV38-2/DV8 and TRDJ1; TRDD3 aligns across 13 bases. TCRdb is silent on the J gene; assignment here came from matching the DNA to germline. Germline loops: CDR1 TSESDYY, CDR2 QEAYKQQN. The length of the CDR3 is 27 residues. V lost 3 bases to trimming and J lost 0 bases; unmatched junction nucleotides: 35. CDR3 sequence: CAYRNPSVVRIKNYHWGIRLYTDKLIF. The DNA for the CDR3 is TGTGCTTATAGGAACCCTTCCGTGGTTAGGATCAAAAATTATCACTGGGGGATACGCCTTTACACCGATAAACTCATCTTT.

On this clone: TCRdb's entry gives the protein of a much larger clone, which mismatches this DNA's translation at residue 8, likely from a read error; the protein reported here is translated from the DNA. The J gene is TRDJ3, the V gene TRDV2, with 8 bases that match TRDD3. The J gene, not given by TCRdb, was assigned here from a germline match of the nucleotide sequence. Germline trimming cut 1 base from V and 0 bases from J; bases unmatched to any gene: 13. This CDR3 has 21 amino acids. Germline V CDR1 and CDR2: GEAIGNYY, EKD. The CDR3 protein is CACDTASAGGLSSWDTRQMFF. CDR3 nucleotide sequence: TGTGCCTGTGACACGGCGAGTGCTGGGGGACTAAGCTCCTGGGACACCCGACAGATGTTTTTC.

This clone was observed a few times. This DNA's translation differs at residue 11 from TCRdb's protein, which comes from a much larger clone; a read error is likely, and the protein shown is translated from the DNA. The gene calls are TRDV1 and TRDJ1; D possibly corresponds to TRDD3 (5 bases). In the absence of a J gene in TCRdb, the DNA was matched to germline to assign it here. CDR3 length equals 17 residues. V was cut by 2 bases and J by 2 bases, with 18 bases left in between. CDR1 and CDR2 from the germline V gene are TSWWSYY and QGS. The DNA for the CDR3 is TGTGCTCTTGGGGAAGGGGTTAAAACGGGGGGTACCGATAAACTCATCTTT. Protein: CALGEGVKTGGTDKLIF.

In regard to this clone: The protein that TCRdb holds for this DNA derives from a much larger clone and differs from the translated DNA at residue 6, which likely indicates a read error; the protein shown here is translated from the DNA. The chain combines TRDV2 with TRDJ1; a possible D gene is TRDD3 (5 bases). The CDR3 is 13 amino acids. Trimming cost V 0 bases and J 6 bases, with 10 bases left between them. Germline V gene data show CDR1 as GEAIGNYY and CDR2 as EKD. CDR3 region: CACDTLGDHKLIF. DNA of the CDR3: TGTGCCTGTGACACCTTAGGGGACCATAAACTCATCTTT.

On this clone itself: This DNA translates differently at residue 5 from the TCRdb protein, which is that of a much larger clone; a read error is likely, and the protein shown is the DNA's own translation. The chain employs TRDV1 and TRDJ1; 13 nucleotides align to TRDD3. Here the J gene was assigned by germline matching of the DNA, as TCRdb has none. Trimming removed 5 bases from V and 8 bases from J; junction bases left unmatched: 35. Germline CDR1 TSWWSYY, CDR2 QGS. This CDR3 is built from 24 residues. Written as DNA, the CDR3 is TGTGCTCTTGGGAGCCGAGGGTGGCCTTCCTCACGGGGTACTGGGGGATACGCGGTTGGAAAACTCATCTTT. Encoded protein: CALGSRGWPSSRGTGGYAVGKLIF.

This clone turned up a few times. The assigned J gene is TRDJ1, but the V gene is uncalled; the DNA was not used to check the table's D call, TRDD3. The CDR3 has 17 residues. Written as DNA, the CDR3 is TGTGCTCTTGGGGAGGGGGGGGGGATCAAGTACACCGATAAACTCATCTTT. This gives the protein CALGEGGGIKYTDKLIF.

Ten or more counts support this clone. The protein that TCRdb holds for this DNA derives from a much larger clone and differs from the translated DNA at residue 13, which likely indicates a read error; the protein shown here is translated from the DNA. The gene calls are TRDV3 and TRDJ1; 11 bases map to TRDD3. As TCRdb names no J gene, one was assigned here on the basis of a DNA match to germline. This CDR3 has 18 residues. Germline values: CDR1 TVYSNPD, CDR2 GDNSRS (reference sequence). V was clipped by 3 bases and J by 3 bases; unmatched bases: 18. The CDR3 DNA is TGTGCCTTCTCTACAGAGGGAACTGGGGGATATTGCGCCGATAAACTCATCTTT. Translation: CAFSTEGTGGYCADKLIF.

This clone has only a few counts. The protein given by TCRdb reflects a much larger clone and differs at residues 4 and 8 from this DNA's translation, likely from a read error; the protein shown is the DNA's translation. The rearrangement links TRDV1 to TRDJ1; TRDD3 aligns across 9 bases. Germline V gives CDR1 TSWWSYY, CDR2 QGS. The CDR3 consists of 22 residues. DNA for the CDR3: TGTGCTCTTGAGGAAAACCAATCCAAGTACTGGGGGACACCTCTGTACACCGATAAACTCATCTTT. Amino acids: CALEENQSKYWGTPLYTDKLIF.

A few counts support this clone. Only one base separates this from a far larger clonotype, so it likely reflects a read error. This same CDR3 is encoded by further DNA sequences in the sample. This chain links TRDV3 with TRDJ1; 12 positions agree with TRDD3. Germline assignment: CDR1 TVYSNPD and CDR2 GDNSRS (reference sequence). This CDR3 contains 20 residues. With 2 bases clipped from V and 1 base from J, the junction kept 20 bases outside the gene matches. This CDR3 reads CAFQRPLLGDTHEGTDKLIF. The CDR3 DNA reads TGTGCCTTTCAGCGCCCGCTACTGGGGGATACCCATGAGGGCACCGATAAACTCATCTTT.

This clone has only a few counts. The translation of this DNA and the TCRdb protein of a much larger clone differ at residue 9, probably owing to a read error; the protein shown here is translated from the DNA. This sequence joins TRDV3 and TRDJ1, with 13 bases matching TRDD3. Germline loops: CDR1 TVYSNPD, CDR2 GDNSRS (reference sequence). After removal of 2 bases from V and 1 base from J, the junction contained 28 bases not matched to a gene. This CDR3 spans 23 amino acids. CDR3: CAFPDRNLLTITGGYAGTDKLIF. CDR3 DNA: TGTGCCTTTCCCGACCGTAACCTTCTGACGATTACTGGGGGATACGCTGGCACCGATAAACTCATCTTT.

This clone occurred many times. TCRdb's listed protein matches a much larger clone and diverges from this DNA's translation at residue 12, likely through a read error; the protein shown comes from the DNA. This rearrangement joins TRDV1 to TRDJ1; D is perhaps TRDD3 (6 bases). The J gene, absent from TCRdb, was called here by matching the DNA to germline. The germline gives CDR1 TSWWSYY, CDR2 QGS. The CDR3 is 16 residues long. The ends were cut back, 4 bases at V and 5 bases at J, with 20 bases in the middle. The CDR3 DNA reads TGTGCTCTTGGGGGATGGGGGTCCTGGAAGGGAGATAAACTCATCTTT. It yields the protein CALGGWGSWKGDKLIF.

Turning to this clone: Given a far larger clone just one base away, this is likely a sequencing read error. The same CDR3 also results from other DNA sequences found in this sample. The rearrangement joins TRDV3 to TRDJ1; 7 bases align to TRDD3. TCRdb leaves out the J gene; it was filled in here by matching the DNA to germline. V lost 5 bases to trimming and J lost 8 bases; unmatched junction nucleotides: 14. CDR3 length: 13 residues. Germline V gene data show CDR1 as TVYSNPD and CDR2 as GDNSRS (reference sequence). In nucleotides, the CDR3 is TGTGCCCACAGCCCACTGGGGTCACTGAAACTCATCTTT. Amino acid sequence: CAHSPLGSLKLIF.